This passage covers 25 T cell receptor beta chains from one sample sequenced in a study of T cells in localized non-small cell lung cancer. The assay was immunoSEQ multiplex PCR, and TCRdb's table has in-frame clones only and misses some. This table has around 54,000 clones, roughly 85% appearing once. Sequencing was performed on peripheral blood, taken before any cancer treatment. The origin of the receptors is a male donor aged 60 or over with stage III squamous cell lung carcinoma.

J is TRBJ2-5 and V is TRBV6-5; 9 nucleotides line up with TRBD1. In germline, CDR1 is MNHEY, CDR2 SVGAGI. V lost 5 bases and J lost 4; bases outside the gene matches: 8. The CDR3 loop spans 15 amino acids. The CDR3 region is CASSPRGQGTETQYF. The CDR3 DNA is TGTGCCAGCAGTCCTCGGGGACAGGGTACAGAGACCCAGTACTTC.

The V and J genes are TRBV7-8 and TRBJ1-2, with a weak D call TRBD1 (6 bases). The CDR3 totals 15 residues. CDR1 and CDR2 from the germline V gene are SGHVS and FQNEAQ. Trimming removed 3 bases at V and 2 bases at J, with 13 bases between. The CDR3 DNA is TGTGCCAGCAGCTTGAGCCCCGGGACAAACTATGGCTACACCTTC. Protein sequence: CASSLSPGTNYGYTF.

The chain recombines TRBV6-6 with TRBJ1-1, with D unclear. V lost 2 bases to trimming and J lost 3 bases, with 7 bases between them. The CDR3 spans 13 residues. Germline V gene sequence: CDR1 MNHNY, CDR2 SVGAGI (reference sequence). The CDR3 coding sequence is TGTGCCAGCAGTTACCTGGGGTACACTGAAGCTTTCTTT. This sequence encodes CASSYLGYTEAFF.

V and J are TRBV7-9 and TRBJ1-3; no clear D. In germline, CDR1 is SEHNR, CDR2 FQNEAQ (reference sequence). Trimming pared 5 bases from V and 3 bases from J, leaving 14 bases between. This CDR3 contains 15 residues. The CDR3 loop is CASSPPFRIGNTIYF. CDR3 DNA: TGTGCCAGCAGCCCACCATTCCGGATTGGAAACACCATATATTTT.

V is TRBV10-3 and J is TRBJ1-6; 7 nucleotides line up with TRBD1. From germline, CDR1 is ENHRY and CDR2 SYGVKD. With V trimmed by 3 bases and J by 7 bases, 12 bases remained unmatched. CDR3 length: 17 residues. CDR3 protein: CAISDRGGGDWNSPLHF. CDR3 in DNA: TGTGCCATCAGTGATAGGGGAGGGGGCGACTGGAATTCACCCCTCCACTTT.

V is TRBV27 and J is TRBJ2-3, with D tentatively TRBD1 or TRBD2 (5 bases each). The germline V gene has CDR1 MNHEY and CDR2 SMNVEV (reference sequence). The V and J ends lost 5 bases and 0 bases respectively, with 9 bases between them. This CDR3 is built from 14 residues. The CDR3 region is CASSTRDSTDTQYF. CDR3 DNA sequence: TGTGCCAGCAGTACCCGGGACAGCACAGATACGCAGTATTTT.

This chain links TRBV7-9 with TRBJ1-6; D gene unclear. V lost 4 bases and J 10 bases, leaving 14 bases between the germline ends. The CDR3 runs to 14 residues. CDR1 SEHNR and CDR2 FQNEAQ come from the germline V gene (reference sequence). CDR3 coding DNA: TGTGCCAGCAGCTCCCGGGGAGGTGGCTCACCCCTCCACTTT. Amino acid sequence: CASSSRGGGSPLHF.

This clone was recorded only once. The chain links TRBV2 to TRBJ2-1; 9 bases are shared with TRBD2. The germline CDR1 and CDR2 sequences are SNHLY and FYNNEI. This CDR3 has 16 residues. V lost 4 bases and J lost 4; bases outside the gene matches: 8. The CDR3 DNA reads as TGTGCCAGCAGTGCTCCGGGACTAGCCCAATACAATGAGCAGTTCTTC. It is translated as CASSAPGLAQYNEQFF.

The table lists this clone with a few counts. J is TRBJ2-5 and V is TRBV6-5; maybe TRBD1 (7 bases). This CDR3 spans 15 amino acids. Germline V CDR1 and CDR2: MNHEY, SVGAGI. The V and J ends lost 5 bases and 5 bases respectively, with 18 bases between them. The CDR3 nucleotides read TGTGCCAGCAGTAACACGGCGGGACAGCTGGAGACCCAGTACTTC. It specifies CASSNTAGQLETQYF.

V is TRBV7-2 and J is TRBJ2-7, with 10 bases aligning to TRBD1. With V trimmed by 5 bases and J by 5 bases, 6 bases remained unmatched. The CDR3 totals 14 residues. Germline V gives CDR1 SGHTA, CDR2 FQGNSA. The CDR3 sequence is CASSRPGTGDEQYF. The CDR3 DNA follows: TGTGCCAGCAGCCGTCCCGGGACAGGGGACGAGCAGTACTTC.

This chain links TRBV18 with TRBJ2-5, with 9 bases fitting TRBD1. Trimming at V came to 4 bases and at J to 4 bases, leaving 7 bases not matched to a gene. CDR3 length: 15 amino acids. Germline CDR1 reads KGHSH; CDR2 reads LQKENI. Written as DNA, the CDR3 is TGTGCCAGCTCACTCGGGCTGGACAGGGGAGAGACCCAGTACTTC. The encoded protein is CASSLGLDRGETQYF.

The CDR3 sequence: CASSLGPEGGSWYF. Written as DNA, the CDR3 is TGTGCCAGCAGCTTAGGCCCAGAAGGCGGCTCCTGGTACTTC. This chain uses TRBV7-8 with TRBJ2-7; D is unresolved. Trimming took off 1 base at V and 12 bases at J, with 19 bases between the two ends. Germline lookup yields CDR1 SGHVS and CDR2 FQNEAQ. The CDR3 is 14 amino acids.

The chain joins TRBV13 to TRBJ2-7; D might be TRBD1 (5 bases). Germline V gene lookup returns CDR1 PRHDT and CDR2 FYEKMQ (reference sequence). V was cut by 0 bases and J by 3 bases, with 6 bases left in between. This CDR3 spans 13 amino acids. CDR3: CASSLGGDYEQYF. The CDR3 DNA sequence: TGTGCCAGCAGCTTAGGAGGGGACTACGAGCAGTACTTC.

The chain carries TRBV11-2 and TRBJ2-3; the D gene is possibly TRBD2 (6 bases). The CDR3 has 15 residues. V gave up 6 bases and J gave up 2 bases, with 15 bases separating them. Germline V gives CDR1 SGHAT, CDR2 FQNNGV. The CDR3 region has the DNA TGTGCCAGCAGACCTCCGGGACTTAACACAGATACGCAGTATTTT. It specifies CASRPPGLNTDTQYF.

The genes are TRBV29-1 and TRBJ1-1, with D uncertain. CDR3 length: 14 residues. Germline V CDR1 and CDR2: SQVTM, ANQGSEA. Between the trimmed V and J ends, which lost 3 bases and 0 bases, there was a span of 11 bases. The CDR3: CSVDEGVMNTEAFF. Here the CDR3 DNA reads TGCAGCGTTGACGAGGGAGTCATGAACACTGAAGCTTTCTTT.

The chain joins TRBV6-1 to TRBJ1-5; 9 bases match TRBD1. This CDR3 region has 13 residues. Germline V gives CDR1 MNHNS, CDR2 SASEGT. The J segment lost 6 bases and the V segment lost 4 bases, leaving 1 base of the junction unmatched. CDR3 in amino acids: CASSGDRAQPQHF. CDR3 nucleotide sequence: TGTGCCAGCAGTGGGGACAGGGCTCAGCCCCAGCATTTT.

The genes are TRBV30 and TRBJ2-7; perhaps TRBD1 as D (6 bases). V was trimmed by 5 bases and J by 2 bases, leaving 10 bases between them. The CDR3 extends over 12 amino acids. Germline loops: CDR1 GTSNPN, CDR2 SVGIG (reference sequence). CDR3 region: CAWGDKPYEQYF. CDR3 bases: TGTGCCTGGGGGGACAAGCCCTACGAGCAGTACTTC.

The chain couples TRBV10-3 to TRBJ2-7; D ambiguous. The CDR3 runs 13 residues. V lost 9 bases and J lost 4, with 16 bases in between. Germline V gene lookup returns CDR1 ENHRY and CDR2 SYGVKD. This CDR3 is CAMGNGFEYEQYF. Here the CDR3 DNA reads TGTGCCATGGGAAACGGGTTTGAATACGAGCAGTACTTC.

V gene TRBV25-1 combines with J gene TRBJ1-4; tentatively, D is TRBD1 (5 bases). Germline CDR1 MGHDK, CDR2 SYGVNS. V was clipped by 4 bases and J by 6 bases, with 15 bases between them. This CDR3 has 15 residues. CDR3 sequence: CASSGPGPAYEKLFF. The CDR3 DNA reads TGTGCCAGCAGTGGGCCGGGACCGGCCTATGAAAAACTGTTTTTT.

This clone is medium-sized in the sample. The gene calls are TRBV30 and TRBJ1-5; D is undetermined. The CDR3 spans 15 residues. The V gene's germline CDR1 is GTSNPN and CDR2 SVGIG (reference sequence). Trimming pared 1 base from V and 0 bases from J, leaving 10 bases between. The CDR3: CAWSGYWNSNQPQHF. CDR3 DNA sequence: TGTGCCTGGAGTGGATACTGGAATAGCAATCAGCCCCAGCATTTT.

Only a few counts were recorded for this clone. This chain uses TRBV4-3 with TRBJ1-1; perhaps TRBD1 as D (5 bases). The CDR3 has 14 amino acids. From germline, CDR1 is LGHNA and CDR2 YSLEER. The ends were cut back, 4 bases at V and 1 base at J, with 10 bases in the middle. Here the CDR3 DNA reads TGCGCCAGCAGCCCGGACATCCGGAACACTGAAGCTTTCTTT. As protein: CASSPDIRNTEAFF.

The CDR3 here is CASLAPGGNGELFF. The CDR3 nucleotides are TGTGCCAGCCTCGCGCCCGGGGGGAACGGGGAGCTGTTTTTT. The chain carries TRBV19 and TRBJ2-2; 7 bases agree with TRBD2. Germline loops: CDR1 LNHDA, CDR2 SQIVND (reference sequence). The junction had 11 bases not matched to a gene; V was cut back by 9 bases and J by 7 bases. The CDR3 totals 14 residues.

This clone was detected once. The V call is TRBV7-9, the J call TRBJ2-5; D remains ambiguous. In germline, CDR1 is SEHNR, CDR2 FQNEAQ (reference sequence). V was pared by 8 bases and J by 0 bases, with 13 bases between. The CDR3 totals 14 residues. The CDR3 here is CASLTAGNQETQYF. CDR3 in DNA: TGTGCCAGCTTGACGGCAGGCAACCAAGAGACCCAGTACTTC.

This clone was found once. The chain recombines TRBV28 with TRBJ1-2; D is ambiguous. The germline CDR1 and CDR2 sequences are MDHEN and SYDVKM. V gave up 8 bases and J gave up 3 bases, with 13 bases separating them. The CDR3 contains 13 residues. CDR3 sequence (DNA): TGTGCCAGCGGCCGGGGAATACACTATGGCTACACCTTC. Its protein product is CASGRGIHYGYTF.

V and J are TRBV5-1 and TRBJ1-1; D unclear. The germline V and J ends were trimmed by 4 bases and 4 bases, with 5 bases remaining between them. The CDR3 spans 11 residues. Germline values: CDR1 SGHRS, CDR2 YFSETQ. The DNA of the CDR3 is TGCGCCAGCAGCGAGGGCACTGAAGCTTTCTTT. It codes for CASSEGTEAFF.